The 5 T cell receptor beta chains listed next were all sequenced from one sample in a study of cytotoxic CD8 clonotypes in ibrutinib-treated CLL. Only in-frame clones appear in the TCRdb table, and some are missing; sequencing was by immunoSEQ multiplex PCR. The sample yields around 310,000 clones, roughly 85% seen once. Here the sequenced sample was PBMCs, taken before ibrutinib treatment. The origin of the receptors is a human donor with chronic lymphocytic leukemia.

V is TRBV2 and J is TRBJ2-1; tentatively, D is TRBD1 (5 bases). Germline V CDR1 and CDR2: SNHLY, FYNNEI. V dropped 6 bases and J dropped 5 bases, with 14 bases sitting between them. There are 14 residues in the CDR3. CDR3 bases: TGTGCCAGCAGGGACAAGGTTTCGGACAATGAGCAGTTCTTC. Protein: CASRDKVSDNEQFF.

The CDR3 DNA reads as TGCGCCAGCAGCCAGGGACCGGGACAGGGAAGACGGACCCAGTACTTC. Residues: CASSQGPGQGRRTQYF. The chain recombines TRBV4-1 with TRBJ2-5, with 9 bases that match TRBD1. The germline CDR1 and CDR2 sequences are MGHRA and YSYEKL. V lost 3 bases, J lost 7 bases, and 12 bases stayed unmatched. This CDR3 region has 16 residues.

The genes are TRBV7-3 and TRBJ1-1; TRBD1 matches 7 bases. The V and J ends lost 0 bases and 1 base, in that order; junction bases with no gene match: 2. The V gene's germline CDR1 is SGHTA and CDR2 FQGTGA. There are 15 residues in the CDR3. The CDR3 DNA reads TGTGCCAGCAGCTTAACAGGGACAGCGAACACTGAAGCTTTCTTT. Translating it yields CASSLTGTANTEAFF.

The V call is TRBV9, the J call TRBJ1-1; D not resolved. The germline CDR1 and CDR2 sequences are SGDLS and YYNGEE. The CDR3 has 13 amino acids. Trimming removed 4 bases from V and 4 bases from J, with 11 bases in between. The CDR3 region is CASSPIGSTEAFF. The CDR3 nucleotides read TGTGCCAGCAGCCCTATAGGGTCCACTGAAGCTTTCTTT. The entire variable domain, with the rest obtained from reference TRBV9 and TRBJ1-1, is as follows: DSGVTQTPKHLITATGQRVTLRCSPRSGDLSVYWYQQSLDQGLQFLIQYYNGEERAKGNILERFSAQQFPDLHSELNLSSLELGDSALYFCASSPIGSTEAFFGQGTRLTVV.

The V and J genes are TRBV7-6 and TRBJ1-1, with D possibly being TRBD1 (6 bases). CDR1 is SGHVS and CDR2 is FNYEAQ in the germline V gene. V lost 3 bases, J lost 2 bases, and 7 bases lay in between. The CDR3 contains 13 residues. Written as DNA, the CDR3 is TGTGCCAGCAGCTTGGACAGAAACACTGAAGCTTTCTTT. The encoded protein is CASSLDRNTEAFF.